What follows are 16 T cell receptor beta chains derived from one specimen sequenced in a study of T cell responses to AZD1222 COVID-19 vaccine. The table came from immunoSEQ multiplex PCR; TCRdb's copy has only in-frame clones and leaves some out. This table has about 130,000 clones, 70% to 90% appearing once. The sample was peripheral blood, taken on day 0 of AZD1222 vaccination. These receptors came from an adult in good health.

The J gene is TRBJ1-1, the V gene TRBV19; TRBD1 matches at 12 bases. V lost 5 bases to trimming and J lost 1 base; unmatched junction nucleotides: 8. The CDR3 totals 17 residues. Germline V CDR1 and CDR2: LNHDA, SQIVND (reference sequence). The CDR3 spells CASSLGTGGWRNTEAFF. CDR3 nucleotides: TGTGCCAGTAGTCTAGGGACAGGGGGCTGGAGGAACACTGAAGCTTTCTTT.

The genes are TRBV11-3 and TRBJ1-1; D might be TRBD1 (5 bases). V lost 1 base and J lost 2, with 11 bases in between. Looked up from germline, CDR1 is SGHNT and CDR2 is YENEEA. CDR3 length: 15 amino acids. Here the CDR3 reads CASSLGPGTNTEAFF. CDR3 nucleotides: TGTGCCAGCAGCTTAGGACCCGGGACCAACACTGAAGCTTTCTTT.

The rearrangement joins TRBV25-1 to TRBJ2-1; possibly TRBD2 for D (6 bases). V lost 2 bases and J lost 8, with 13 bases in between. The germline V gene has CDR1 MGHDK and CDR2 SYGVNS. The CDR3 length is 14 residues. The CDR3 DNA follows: TGTGCCAGCAGTGAAGGGCTAGCGAGAGATGAGCAGTTCTTC. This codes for CASSEGLARDEQFF.

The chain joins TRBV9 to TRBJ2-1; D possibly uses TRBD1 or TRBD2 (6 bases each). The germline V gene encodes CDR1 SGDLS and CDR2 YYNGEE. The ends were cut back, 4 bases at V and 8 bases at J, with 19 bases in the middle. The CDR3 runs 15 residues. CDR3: CASSPGEKGVDEQFF. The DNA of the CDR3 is TGTGCCAGCAGCCCGGGGGAGAAGGGGGTCGATGAGCAGTTCTTC. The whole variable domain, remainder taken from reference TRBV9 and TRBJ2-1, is DSGVTQTPKHLITATGQRVTLRCSPRSGDLSVYWYQQSLDQGLQFLIQYYNGEERAKGNILERFSAQQFPDLHSELNLSSLELGDSALYFCASSPGEKGVDEQFFGPGTRLTVL.

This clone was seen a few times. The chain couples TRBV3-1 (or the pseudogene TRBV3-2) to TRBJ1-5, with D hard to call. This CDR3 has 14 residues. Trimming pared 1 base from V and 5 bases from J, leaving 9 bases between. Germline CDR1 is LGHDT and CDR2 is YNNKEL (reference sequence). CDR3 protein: CASSQGYDDQPQHF. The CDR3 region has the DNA TGTGCCAGCAGCCAAGGTTACGACGATCAGCCCCAGCATTTT.

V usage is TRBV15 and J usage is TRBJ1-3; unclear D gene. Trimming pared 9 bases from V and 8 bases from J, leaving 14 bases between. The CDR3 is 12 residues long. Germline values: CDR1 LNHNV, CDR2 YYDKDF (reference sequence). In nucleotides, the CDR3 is TGTGCCACGAGAGGGTCTTCGGACACCATATATTTT. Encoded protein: CATRGSSDTIYF.

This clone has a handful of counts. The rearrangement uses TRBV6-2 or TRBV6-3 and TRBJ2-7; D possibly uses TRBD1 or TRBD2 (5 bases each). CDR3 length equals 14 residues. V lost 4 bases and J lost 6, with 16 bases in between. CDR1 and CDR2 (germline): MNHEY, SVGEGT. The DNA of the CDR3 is TGTGCCAGCAGTTCAGGGCAGCCCGGGGTCGAGCAGTACTTC. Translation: CASSSGQPGVEQYF.

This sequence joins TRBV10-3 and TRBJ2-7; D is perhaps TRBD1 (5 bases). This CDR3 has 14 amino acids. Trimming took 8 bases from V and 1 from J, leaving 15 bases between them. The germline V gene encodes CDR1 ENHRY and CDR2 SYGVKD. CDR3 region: CAISQGTDSYEQYF. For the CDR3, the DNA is TGTGCCATCTCCCAGGGTACGGATTCCTACGAGCAGTACTTC.

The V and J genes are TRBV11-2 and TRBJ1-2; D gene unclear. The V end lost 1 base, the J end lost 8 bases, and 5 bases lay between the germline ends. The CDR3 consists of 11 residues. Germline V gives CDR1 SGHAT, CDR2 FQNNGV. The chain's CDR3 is CASSLGLGYTF. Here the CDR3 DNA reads TGTGCCAGCAGCTTAGGATTGGGCTACACCTTC.

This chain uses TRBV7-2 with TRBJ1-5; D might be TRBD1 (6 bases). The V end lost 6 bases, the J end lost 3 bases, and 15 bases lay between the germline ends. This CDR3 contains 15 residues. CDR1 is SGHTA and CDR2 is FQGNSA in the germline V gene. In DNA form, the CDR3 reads TGTGCCAGCAGGCCAGCCGGGACACCCAATCAGCCCCAGCATTTT. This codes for CASRPAGTPNQPQHF.

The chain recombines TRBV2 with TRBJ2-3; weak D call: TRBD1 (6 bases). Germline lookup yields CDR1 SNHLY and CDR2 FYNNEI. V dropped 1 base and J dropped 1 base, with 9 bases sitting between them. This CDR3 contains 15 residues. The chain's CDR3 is CASSEGGRGTDTQYF. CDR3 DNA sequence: TGTGCCAGCAGTGAAGGGGGGCGAGGCACAGATACGCAGTATTTT.

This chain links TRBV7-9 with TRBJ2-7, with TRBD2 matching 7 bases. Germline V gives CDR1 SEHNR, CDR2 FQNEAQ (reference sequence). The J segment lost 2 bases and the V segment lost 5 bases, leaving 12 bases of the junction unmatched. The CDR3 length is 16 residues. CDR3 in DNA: TGTGCCAGCAGCCCCGGGGTAAGCGGGATCCCCTACGAGCAGTACTTC. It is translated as CASSPGVSGIPYEQYF.

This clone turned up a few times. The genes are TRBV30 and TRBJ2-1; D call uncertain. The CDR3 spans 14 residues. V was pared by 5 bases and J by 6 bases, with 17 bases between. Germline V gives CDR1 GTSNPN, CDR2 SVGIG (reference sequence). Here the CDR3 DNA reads TGTGCCTGGGGTCCTTACAGTGTCCTCAATGAGCAGTTCTTC. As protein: CAWGPYSVLNEQFF.

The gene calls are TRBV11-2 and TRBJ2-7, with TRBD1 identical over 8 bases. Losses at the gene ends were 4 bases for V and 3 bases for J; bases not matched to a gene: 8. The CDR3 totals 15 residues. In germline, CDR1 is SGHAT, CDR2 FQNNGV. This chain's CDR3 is CASSSQGAAHYEQYF. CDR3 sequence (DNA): TGTGCCAGCAGCTCTCAGGGGGCGGCCCACTACGAGCAGTACTTC.

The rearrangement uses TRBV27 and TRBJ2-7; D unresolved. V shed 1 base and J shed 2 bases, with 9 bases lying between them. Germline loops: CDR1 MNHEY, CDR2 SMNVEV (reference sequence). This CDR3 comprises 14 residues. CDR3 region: CASSLFPRTYEQYF. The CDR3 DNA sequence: TGTGCCAGCAGTTTATTCCCTAGAACCTACGAGCAGTACTTC.

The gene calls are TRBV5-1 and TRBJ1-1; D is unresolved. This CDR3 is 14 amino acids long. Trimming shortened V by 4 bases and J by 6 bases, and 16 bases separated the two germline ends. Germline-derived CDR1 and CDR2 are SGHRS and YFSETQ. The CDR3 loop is CASSQQTPSSEAFF. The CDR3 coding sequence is TGCGCCAGCAGCCAACAGACTCCCTCGTCTGAAGCTTTCTTT. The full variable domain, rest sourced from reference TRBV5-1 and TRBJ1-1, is KAGVTQTPRYLIKTRGQQVTLSCSPISGHRSVSWYQQTPGQGLQFLFEYFSETQRNKGNFPGRFSGRQFSNSRSEMNVSTLELGDSALYLCASSQQTPSSEAFFGQGTRLTVV.